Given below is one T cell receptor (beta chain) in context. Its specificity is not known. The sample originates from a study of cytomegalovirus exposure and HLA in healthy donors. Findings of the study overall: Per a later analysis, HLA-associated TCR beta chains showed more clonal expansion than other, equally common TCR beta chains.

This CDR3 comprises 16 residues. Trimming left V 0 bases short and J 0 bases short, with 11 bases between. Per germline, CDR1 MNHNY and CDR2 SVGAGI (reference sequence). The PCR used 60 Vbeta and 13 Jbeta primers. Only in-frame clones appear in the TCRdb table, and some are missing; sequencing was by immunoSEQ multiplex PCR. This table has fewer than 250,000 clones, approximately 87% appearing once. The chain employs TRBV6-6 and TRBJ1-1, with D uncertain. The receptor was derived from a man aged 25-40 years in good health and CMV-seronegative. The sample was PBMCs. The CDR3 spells CASSYSLPQMNTEAFF. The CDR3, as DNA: TGTGCCAGCAGTTACTCGTTGCCGCAGATGAACACTGAAGCTTTCTTT.